These T cell receptor beta chains were read from a single sample in a study of patients and donors after allogeneic stem cell transplantation. TCRdb re-derived calls from the RT-PCR reads in MiXCR, one entry per CDR3 protein. The sample records hundreds of thousands of distinct CDR3 sequences, 16% being singletons. Material for sequencing was blood, either unsorted or a sorted T cell fraction (not recorded which). The source is a human donor who was either an allogeneic HSCT recipient or a stem cell or donor lymphocyte infusion donor (not recorded which). It is not recorded whose cells these are; they may come from a transplant donor. Both conserved end residues are part of each CDR3. Fields, in order: clone size, V gene, D gene, J gene, CDR3 DNA, CDR3 protein. D genes are given only for firm matches. Expanded clones are given a class, and other clones once, few, many or no size at all.

few,TRBV5-6,NA,TRBJ2-4,TGTGCCAGCAGCTTGGATTTAAACATTCAGTACTTC,CASSLDLNIQYF
few,TRBV20-1,TRBD1,TRBJ1-1,TGCAGTGCTAGAGGAAGGGAGGGGGCTTTCAATGAAGCTTTCTTT,CSARGREGAFNEAFF
few,TRBV4-1,TRBD1,TRBJ1-1,TGCGCCAGCAGCCACCTACAGGGGGCGAGCACTGAAGCTTTCTTT,CASSHLQGASTEAFF
few,TRBV20-1,TRBD2,TRBJ2-7,TGCAGTGCTAGGTCCAGCGGGGGATCCTACGAGCAGTACTTC,CSARSSGGSYEQYF
NA,TRBV18,TRBD1,TRBJ2-7,TGTGCCAGCTCACCTCCCGGGACAGGGAATGACGAGCAGTACTTC,CASSPPGTGNDEQYF
few,TRBV24-1,NA,TRBJ2-1,TGTGCCACCAGTGATCCCTACAGGAGGCACGGCTACAATGAGCAGTTCTTC,CATSDPYRRHGYNEQFF
few,TRBV18,NA,TRBJ2-1,TGTGCCAGCTCACTACTGACAGGGGAGGGGTACAATGAGCAGTTCTTC,CASSLLTGEGYNEQFF
NA,TRBV9,TRBD1,TRBJ2-1,TGTGCCAGTAACCGGGACAGACTTGGCGATGAGCAGTTCTTC,CASNRDRLGDEQFF
NA,TRBV5-6,NA,TRBJ1-5,TGTGCCAGCAGCTTAGGCCAGGATAATCAGCCCCAGCATTTT,CASSLGQDNQPQHF
NA,TRBV4-1,NA,TRBJ2-7,TGCGCCAGCAGCTCTGGTAGCGCGCGCTCCTACGAGCAGTACTTC,CASSSGSARSYEQYF
few,TRBV29-1,TRBD2,TRBJ2-3,TGCAGCGTTGTAATAGCGGGGGGCACAGATACGCAGTATTTT,CSVVIAGGTDTQYF
NA,TRBV12-3/TRBV12-4,NA,TRBJ1-6,TGTGCCAGCAGTGCAGGGTTCGGGACCCTCCACTTT,CASSAGFGTLHF
few,TRBV10-2,NA,TRBJ1-5,TGCGCCAGCAGTGAGTGGGAGAGCAATCAGCCCCAGCATTTT,CASSEWESNQPQHF
NA,TRBV7-9,NA,TRBJ2-1,TGTGCCAGCAGCTTAATCGGTGGAGGGGGCAATGAGCAGTTCTTC,CASSLIGGGGNEQFF
many,TRBV5-1,TRBD1,TRBJ2-7,TGCGCCAGCAGCGCCCCACAGGGGGTCGACTACTACGAGCAGTACTTC,CASSAPQGVDYYEQYF
NA,TRBV6-1,NA,TRBJ1-1,TGTGCCAGCAGTGAAGCGGCCAGGGGTCGCACTGAAGCTTTCTTT,CASSEAARGRTEAFF
many,TRBV4-3,TRBD1,TRBJ1-1,TGCGCCAGCAGCCAGACCGGGACAGGGGAAGCTTTCTTT,CASSQTGTGEAFF
few,TRBV20-1,NA,TRBJ1-4,TGCAGTGCTACGGACAATGAAAAACTGTTTTTT,CSATDNEKLFF
NA,TRBV6-7,NA,TRBJ1-2,TGTGCCAGCAGATGCAACAGGTTAGGGGGACCATATGGCTACACCTTC,CASRCNRLGGPYGYTF
few,TRBV7-9,NA,TRBJ2-7,TGTGCCAGCAGCCCAAACCATGGGGAAAGGGGTGCCTACGAGCAGTACTTC,CASSPNHGERGAYEQYF
NA,TRBV20-1,NA,TRBJ1-2,TGCAGTGCTAGAGCACAGCAACACCATGGCTACACCTTC,CSARAQQHHGYTF
NA,TRBV7-8,NA,TRBJ2-7,TGTGCCAGCAGCTTAGGGGCGGGAATCTACGAGCAGTACTTC,CASSLGAGIYEQYF
many,TRBV10-3,TRBD2,TRBJ2-1,TGTGCCATCAGTGAGAGTTGGCGGGAGATAAATGAGCAGTTCTTC,CAISESWREINEQFF
NA,TRBV7-2,NA,TRBJ1-1,TGTGCCAGCAGCCCCTCCCCGAACACTGAAGCTTTCTTT,CASSPSPNTEAFF
many,TRBV10-3,TRBD2,TRBJ2-1,TGTGCCATCAGTGGGATGGGACTAGCGGGATGGCAGTTCTTC,CAISGMGLAGWQFF
few,TRBV4-1,TRBD2,TRBJ2-3,TGCGCCAGCAGCCAGGGACTAGCGGGGAGAGGGGGGCTCACAGATACGCAGTATTTT,CASSQGLAGRGGLTDTQYF
few,TRBV18,NA,TRBJ1-2,TGTGCCAGCCTCGAAAGGACAGCCGGAACCGGCTACACCTTC,CASLERTAGTGYTF
many,TRBV29-1,TRBD2,TRBJ2-3,TGCAGCGTGCCCGGACTAGCGGGAGGGGTAGATACGCAGTATTTT,CSVPGLAGGVDTQYF
NA,TRBV5-6,NA,TRBJ2-7,TGTGCCAGCAGCTTTGAGGGAAGCGAGCAGTACTTC,CASSFEGSEQYF
NA,TRBV24-1,NA,TRBJ2-2,TGTGCCACTTCCTCGACAGGACCCACCGGGGAGCTGTTTTTT,CATSSTGPTGELFF
NA,TRBV29-1,NA,TRBJ1-1,TGCAGCGTCCTCGGGACACCTGAAGCTTTCTTT,CSVLGTPEAFF
NA,TRBV18,NA,TRBJ1-2,TGTGCCAGCTCACCAAGTCAAAGGAACCACTATGGCTACACCTTC,CASSPSQRNHYGYTF
few,TRBV7-9,NA,TRBJ1-1,TGTGCCAGCAGCCGTGGCTGGGATATCAACACTGAAGCTTTCTTT,CASSRGWDINTEAFF
NA,TRBV4-1,TRBD2,TRBJ2-5,TGCGCCAGCAGCCAAGGCCGACTAGCGGGATTTGGGGAGACCCAGTACTTC,CASSQGRLAGFGETQYF
NA,TRBV14,TRBD2,TRBJ2-1,TGTGCCAGCAGCCCCCAGTTTGCGACTAGCGGAAACAATGAGCAGTTCTTC,CASSPQFATSGNNEQFF
NA,TRBV5-1,NA,TRBJ1-4,TGCGCCAGCAGCTACCGGGGGAATAATGAAAAACTGTTTTTT,CASSYRGNNEKLFF
NA,TRBV24-1,TRBD1,TRBJ1-2,TGTGCCACCAGTGATCCCCCCGGGGGGGGACAGGGGGCAAGGGACCTATTTGGCTTCTATGGCTACACCTTC,CATSDPPGGGQGARDLFGFYGYTF
many,TRBV5-1,TRBD1,TRBJ2-3,TGCGCCAGCAGCCCCCGGGACAGGCCGATGGATACGCAGTATTTT,CASSPRDRPMDTQYF
NA,TRBV2,NA,TRBJ1-1,TGTGCCAGCAGTGAGGTTGAAGCTTTCTTT,CASSEVEAFF
NA,TRBV6-2/TRBV6-3,TRBD1,TRBJ2-7,TGTGCCAGCAATCCGACAGGGGGCGGACCCTACGAGCAGTACTTC,CASNPTGGGPYEQYF
NA,TRBV20-1,NA,TRBJ2-2,TGCAGTGCTAGAGTGGTCACCTACACCGGGGAGCTGTTTTTT,CSARVVTYTGELFF
few,TRBV15,NA,TRBJ1-2,TGTGCCACCAGCAGAGATCTGGGGGGGCTGATTTCGAACTATGGCTACACCTTC,CATSRDLGGLISNYGYTF
few,TRBV12-3/TRBV12-4,TRBD2,TRBJ2-1,TGTGCCAGCAGTTTCGAGCGGGGGGGCCAGAAGAGCTCCTACAATGAGCAGTTCTTC,CASSFERGGQKSSYNEQFF
NA,TRBV6-1,NA,TRBJ2-7,TGTGCCAGCAGGGAAACAGGGTTTGACGAGCAGTACTTC,CASRETGFDEQYF
few,TRBV2,TRBD2,TRBJ2-7,TGTGCCAGCAGTGCGAGTGGTGGCGGGAGGGCGACCTACGAGCAGTACTTC,CASSASGGGRATYEQYF
few,TRBV5-4,TRBD1,TRBJ1-1,TGTGCCAGCAGCGATCCGGGACAGGGGGCGTGGACTGAAGCTTTCTTT,CASSDPGQGAWTEAFF
NA,TRBV6-1,TRBD1,TRBJ1-6,TGTGCCAGCAGGAAAGACAGGGGGGGTTATAATTCACCCCTCCACTTT,CASRKDRGGYNSPLHF
many,TRBV4-1,NA,TRBJ1-3,TGCGCCAGCAGCCACGGGCCGCGCCCCTCTGGAAACACCATATATTTT,CASSHGPRPSGNTIYF
many,TRBV12-3/TRBV12-4,NA,TRBJ2-3,TGTGCCAGCAGTGTACGGCGGGATACGCAGTATTTT,CASSVRRDTQYF
few,TRBV18,TRBD1,TRBJ1-1,TGTGCCAGCTCACCATTAAAGGGGGCGAACACTGAAGCTTTCTTT,CASSPLKGANTEAFF
few,TRBV6-2/TRBV6-3,NA,TRBJ2-5,TGTGCCAGCAGTCCCCCGCCTAGGGTTCGGGAGACCCAGTACTTC,CASSPPPRVRETQYF
many,TRBV4-1,NA,TRBJ2-7,TGCGCCAGCAGCCAAGTTGCGACTAGCTACGAGCAGTACTTC,CASSQVATSYEQYF
many,TRBV11-2,NA,TRBJ1-2,TGTGCCAGCAGCTTGGGAGGTGCTGGGGGTTTCCGCTATGGCTACACCTTC,CASSLGGAGGFRYGYTF
few,TRBV5-6,NA,TRBJ2-3,TGTGCCAGCAGCGCCAGGGGAGTGGATACGCAGTATTTT,CASSARGVDTQYF
few,TRBV4-1,NA,TRBJ2-7,TGCGCCAGCAGCCAATATAAAGGGAGAAAGTTTCAATTCTACGAGCAGTACTTC,CASSQYKGRKFQFYEQYF
many,TRBV12-3/TRBV12-4,NA,TRBJ2-4,TGTGCCAGCAGTTTTACGGTACGAGATGGGAACATTCAGTACTTC,CASSFTVRDGNIQYF
few,TRBV7-2,TRBD2,TRBJ2-1,TGTGCCAGCAGGTTAAAACTAGCGAGATCCTACAATGAGCAGTTCTTC,CASRLKLARSYNEQFF
NA,TRBV11-2,NA,TRBJ2-5,TGTGCCAGCAGCTTAGGAGGGCCGGGGACCGTCTCACAGACCCAGTACTTC,CASSLGGPGTVSQTQYF
NA,TRBV5-1,NA,TRBJ1-1,TGCGCCAGCAGTCATCGGGGCCAAAACACTGAAGCTTTCTTT,CASSHRGQNTEAFF
NA,TRBV4-1,NA,TRBJ1-6,TGCGCCAGCAGCCAGATTGCCTATAATTCACCCCTCCACTTT,CASSQIAYNSPLHF